A selection of T cell receptor beta chains follows, all from one sample in a study of blood T cell repertoires in COVID-19. TCRdb's copy holds only in-frame clones and misses some; the assay was immunoSEQ multiplex PCR. The sample consists of roughly 400,000 clones, over 85% of them appearing once. The sequenced sample consisted of PBMCs or T cells enriched from blood (not recorded which). All receptors derive from a young woman who had recovered from COVID-19. Both conserved end residues are part of each CDR3. Fields, in order: J gene, D gene, clone size, V gene, CDR3 protein, CDR3 DNA. D genes are given only for firm matches. Only part of the rows carry a size: once, few, many, or a class if the clone is expanded.

J gene: TRBJ2-7
D gene: TRBD2
clone size: -
V gene: TRBV5-4
CDR3 protein: CASSRGSPSGGAGPYEQYF
CDR3 DNA: TGTGCCAGCAGCCGAGGGTCGCCTAGCGGGGGGGCCGGACCCTACGAGCAGTACTTC

J gene: TRBJ2-6
D gene: -
clone size: -
V gene: TRBV5-1
CDR3 protein: CASSSVTAGANVLTF
CDR3 DNA: TGCGCCAGCAGCTCGGTAACCGCTGGGGCCAACGTCCTGACTTTC

J gene: TRBJ2-7
D gene: TRBD2
clone size: few
V gene: TRBV6-5
CDR3 protein: CASSYSSGSSHEQYF
CDR3 DNA: TGTGCCAGCAGTTACTCTAGCGGGAGTTCCCACGAGCAGTACTTC

J gene: TRBJ1-3
D gene: -
clone size: few
V gene: TRBV19
CDR3 protein: CASRPTGNSGNTIYF
CDR3 DNA: TGTGCCAGTAGACCTACAGGGAACTCTGGAAACACCATATATTTT

J gene: TRBJ2-1
D gene: TRBD2
clone size: -
V gene: TRBV24-1
CDR3 protein: CATSEATSESFF
CDR3 DNA: TGTGCCACCAGTGAGGCGACTAGCGAATCGTTCTTC

J gene: TRBJ1-5
D gene: -
clone size: -
V gene: TRBV12-3/TRBV12-4
CDR3 protein: CASRSGGFSPQHF
CDR3 DNA: TGTGCCAGCAGATCCGGAGGGTTTTCGCCCCAGCATTTT

J gene: TRBJ1-6
D gene: -
clone size: -
V gene: TRBV4-3
CDR3 protein: CASSQRSGVGDSPLHF
CDR3 DNA: TGCGCCAGCAGCCAGCGTTCAGGGGTGGGGGATTCACCCCTCCACTTT

J gene: TRBJ2-3
D gene: TRBD1
clone size: -
V gene: TRBV29-1
CDR3 protein: CSSKGQGVDTQYF
CDR3 DNA: TGCAGCTCGAAGGGACAGGGGGTAGATACGCAGTATTTT

J gene: TRBJ2-1
D gene: TRBD2
clone size: -
V gene: TRBV5-4
CDR3 protein: CASSPLGGGRNEQFF
CDR3 DNA: TGTGCCAGCAGCCCCTTGGGGGGGGGTAGGAATGAGCAGTTCTTC

J gene: TRBJ2-1
D gene: TRBD2
clone size: -
V gene: TRBV5-1
CDR3 protein: CASSYTSGRAEFF
CDR3 DNA: TGCGCCAGCAGCTATACTAGCGGGAGGGCCGAGTTCTTC

J gene: TRBJ1-2
D gene: -
clone size: -
V gene: TRBV7-9
CDR3 protein: CASSEATGVNYGYTF
CDR3 DNA: TGTGCCAGCAGCGAAGCGACAGGCGTTAACTATGGCTACACCTTC

J gene: TRBJ1-1
D gene: TRBD1
clone size: -
V gene: TRBV5-4
CDR3 protein: CASKGGNTEAFF
CDR3 DNA: TGTGCCAGCAAAGGGGGCAACACTGAAGCTTTCTTT

J gene: TRBJ1-3
D gene: -
clone size: -
V gene: TRBV30
CDR3 protein: CAWSVTGSGNTIYF
CDR3 DNA: TGTGCCTGGAGCGTTACAGGGTCGGGAAACACCATATATTTT

J gene: TRBJ2-3
D gene: -
clone size: -
V gene: TRBV28
CDR3 protein: CASSLPPLGSGDTDTQYF
CDR3 DNA: TGTGCCAGCAGTTTACCCCCACTGGGAAGCGGAGACACAGATACGCAGTATTTT

J gene: TRBJ2-5
D gene: TRBD2
clone size: -
V gene: TRBV5-4
CDR3 protein: CASSLGASGHFTETQYF
CDR3 DNA: TGTGCCAGCAGCTTGGGGGCTAGCGGACATTTCACAGAGACCCAGTACTTC

J gene: TRBJ1-2
D gene: TRBD1
clone size: -
V gene: TRBV2
CDR3 protein: CASNRDRGHGYTF
CDR3 DNA: TGTGCCAGTAACCGGGACAGGGGTCATGGCTACACCTTC

J gene: TRBJ2-2
D gene: -
clone size: -
V gene: TRBV5-1
CDR3 protein: CASSLIGQPNTGELFF
CDR3 DNA: TGCGCCAGCAGCTTGATCGGACAGCCGAACACCGGGGAGCTGTTTTTT

J gene: TRBJ1-5
D gene: TRBD1
clone size: -
V gene: TRBV6-1
CDR3 protein: CASSVGQGLTSTGPQHF
CDR3 DNA: TGTGCCAGCAGTGTGGGACAGGGACTTACCAGTACCGGGCCCCAGCATTTT

J gene: TRBJ1-3
D gene: -
clone size: -
V gene: TRBV5-1
CDR3 protein: CASSGGLFSGNTIYF
CDR3 DNA: TGCGCCAGCAGCGGCGGACTGTTCTCTGGAAACACCATATATTTT

J gene: TRBJ2-3
D gene: -
clone size: -
V gene: TRBV6-5
CDR3 protein: CASRTLRVFTDTQYF
CDR3 DNA: TGTGCCAGCAGGACACTCCGTGTTTTCACAGATACGCAGTATTTT

J gene: TRBJ2-1
D gene: TRBD2
clone size: few
V gene: TRBV11-2
CDR3 protein: CASSLPSGTEQFF
CDR3 DNA: TGTGCCAGCAGCTTACCTAGCGGGACTGAGCAGTTCTTC

J gene: TRBJ1-2
D gene: -
clone size: -
V gene: TRBV28
CDR3 protein: CASLDRTNYGYTF
CDR3 DNA: TGTGCCAGCCTGGACCGGACAAACTATGGCTACACCTTC

J gene: TRBJ2-5
D gene: TRBD2
clone size: once
V gene: TRBV7-9
CDR3 protein: CASSLGSSGDQETQYF
CDR3 DNA: TGTGCCAGCAGCTTAGGGTCTAGCGGGGACCAAGAGACCCAGTACTTC